This TCR beta chain was recovered during a study of T cell repertoires in cytomegalovirus infection. Study background: Carrying CMV and the relevant HLA type showed in public TCR beta signatures. Study-level findings and limits: The ex vivo response was dominated by HLA-C-restricted CMV-specific TCR beta clonotypes. Pooled public TCR beta family frequency picked out CMV carriers with the relevant HLA.

MiXCR, run by TCRdb on the reads, gives a single entry per CDR3 protein. Of 560,000 or so distinct CDR3 sequences in the sample, 16% were seen once. This clonotype appeared many times. Its matching antigen is unknown. The sequence was obtained from a human donor in good health (CMV status not recorded). Some clones in this sample may be carry-over from other donors' samples. Sequenced: CD8+ T cells from PBMCs.

The CDR3 is CASSSQRDSGRIGDTQYF. The CDR3 region has the DNA TGTGCCAGCAGCTCTCAGAGAGATAGCGGGAGAATCGGAGATACGCAGTATTTT. The chain couples TRBV7-9 to TRBJ2-3, with 9 bases fitting TRBD2. CDR3 length equals 18 residues. From germline, CDR1 is SEHNR and CDR2 FQNEAQ (reference sequence). V gave up 4 bases and J gave up 5 bases; unmatched junction bases: 16.